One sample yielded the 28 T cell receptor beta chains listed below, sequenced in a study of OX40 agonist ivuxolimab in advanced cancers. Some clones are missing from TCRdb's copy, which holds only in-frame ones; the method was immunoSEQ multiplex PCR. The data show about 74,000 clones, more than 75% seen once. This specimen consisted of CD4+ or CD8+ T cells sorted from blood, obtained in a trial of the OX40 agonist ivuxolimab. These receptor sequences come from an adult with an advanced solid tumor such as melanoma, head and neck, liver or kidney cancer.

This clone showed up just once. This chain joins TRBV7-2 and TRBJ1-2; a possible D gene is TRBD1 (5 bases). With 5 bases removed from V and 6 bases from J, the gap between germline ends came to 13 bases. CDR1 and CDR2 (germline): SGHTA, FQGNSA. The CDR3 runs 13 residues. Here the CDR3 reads CASSQGLNNGYTF. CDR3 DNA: TGTGCCAGCAGCCAGGGTTTGAATAATGGCTACACCTTC.

The CDR3 here is CASSSDGKGTYEQYF. As DNA, the CDR3 is TGTGCCAGCAGTTCCGACGGGAAGGGTACCTACGAGCAGTACTTC. This chain joins TRBV28 and TRBJ2-7; tentative D call: TRBD2 (5 bases). V was clipped by 4 bases and J by 2 bases, with 15 bases between them. CDR3 length: 15 residues. Per germline, CDR1 MDHEN and CDR2 SYDVKM.

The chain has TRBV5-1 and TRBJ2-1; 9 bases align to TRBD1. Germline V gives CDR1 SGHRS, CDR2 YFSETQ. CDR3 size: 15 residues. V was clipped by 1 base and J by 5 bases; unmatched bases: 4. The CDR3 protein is CASSLYRTGDNEQFF. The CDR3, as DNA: TGCGCCAGCAGCTTGTACAGGACAGGGGACAATGAGCAGTTCTTC.

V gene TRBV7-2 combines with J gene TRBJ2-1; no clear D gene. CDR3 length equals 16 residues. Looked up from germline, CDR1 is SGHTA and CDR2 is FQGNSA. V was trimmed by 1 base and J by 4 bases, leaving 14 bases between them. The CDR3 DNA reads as TGTGCCAGCAGCTTAGGGCATGGAAAGTTTTACAATGAGCAGTTCTTC. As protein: CASSLGHGKFYNEQFF.

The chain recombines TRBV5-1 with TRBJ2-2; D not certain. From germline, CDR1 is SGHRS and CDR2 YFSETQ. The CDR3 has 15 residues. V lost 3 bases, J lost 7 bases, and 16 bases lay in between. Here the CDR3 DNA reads TGCGCCAGCAGCTCACATGCTCAAGCCAGCGGGGAGCTGTTTTTT. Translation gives CASSSHAQASGELFF.

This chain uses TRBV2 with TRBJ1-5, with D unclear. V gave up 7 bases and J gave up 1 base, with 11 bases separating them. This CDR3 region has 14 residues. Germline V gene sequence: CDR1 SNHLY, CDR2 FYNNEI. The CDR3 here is CASTVRGSNQPQHF. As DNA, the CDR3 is TGTGCCAGCACAGTCCGGGGAAGCAATCAGCCCCAGCATTTT.

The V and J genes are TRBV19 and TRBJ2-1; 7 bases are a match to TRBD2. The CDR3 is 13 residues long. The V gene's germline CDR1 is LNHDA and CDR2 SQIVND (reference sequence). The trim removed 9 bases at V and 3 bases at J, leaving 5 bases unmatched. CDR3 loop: CASRGEGYNEQFF. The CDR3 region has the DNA TGTGCCAGCCGGGGGGAGGGCTACAATGAGCAGTTCTTC.

This CDR3 reads CASSSGQGYYEQYF. DNA for the CDR3: TGCGCCAGCAGCTCGGGACAGGGGTACTACGAGCAGTACTTC. The chain has TRBV5-1 and TRBJ2-7; 10 nucleotides line up with TRBD1. V lost 3 bases and J lost 3; bases outside the gene matches: 3. The CDR3 runs to 14 residues. The germline V gene encodes CDR1 SGHRS and CDR2 YFSETQ.

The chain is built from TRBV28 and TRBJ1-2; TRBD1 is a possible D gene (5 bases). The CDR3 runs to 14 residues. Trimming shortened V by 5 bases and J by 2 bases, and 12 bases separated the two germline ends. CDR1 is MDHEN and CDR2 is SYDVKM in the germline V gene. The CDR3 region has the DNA TGTGCCAGCAGTCCTCCCGGGGGAAACTATGGCTACACCTTC. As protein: CASSPPGGNYGYTF.

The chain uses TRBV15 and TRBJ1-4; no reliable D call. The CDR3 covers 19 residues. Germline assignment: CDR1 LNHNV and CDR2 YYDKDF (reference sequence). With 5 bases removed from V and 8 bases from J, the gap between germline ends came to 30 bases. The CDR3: CATSPRKSTLHPGREKLFF. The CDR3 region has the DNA TGTGCCACCAGCCCGCGAAAATCCACCCTACACCCAGGCAGAGAAAAACTGTTTTTT. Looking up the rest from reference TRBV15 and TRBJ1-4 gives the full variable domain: DAMVIQNPRYQVTQFGKPVTLSCSQTLNHNVMYWYQQKSSQAPKLLFHYYDKDFNNEADTPDNFQSRRPNTSFCFLDIRSPGLGDTAMYLCATSPRKSTLHPGREKLFFGSGTQLSVL.

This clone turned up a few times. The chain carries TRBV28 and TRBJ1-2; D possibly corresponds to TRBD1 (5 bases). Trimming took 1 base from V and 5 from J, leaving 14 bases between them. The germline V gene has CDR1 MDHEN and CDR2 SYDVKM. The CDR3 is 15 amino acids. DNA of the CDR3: TGTGCCAGCAGTTTATATCCAGGGCCTGGTTATGGCTACACCTTC. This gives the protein CASSLYPGPGYGYTF.

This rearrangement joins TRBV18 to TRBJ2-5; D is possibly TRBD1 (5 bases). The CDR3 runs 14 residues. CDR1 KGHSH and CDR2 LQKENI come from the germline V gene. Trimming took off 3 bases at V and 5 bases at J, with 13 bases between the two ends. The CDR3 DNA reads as TGTGCCAGCTCACCCGGACATCCCAGGGAGACCCAGTACTTC. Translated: CASSPGHPRETQYF.

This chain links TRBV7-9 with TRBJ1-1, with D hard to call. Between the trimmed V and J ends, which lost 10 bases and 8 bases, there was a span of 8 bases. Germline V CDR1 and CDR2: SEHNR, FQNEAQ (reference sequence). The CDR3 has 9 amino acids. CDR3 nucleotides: TGTGCCACCCAAAGCGAAGCTTTCTTT. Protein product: CATQSEAFF.

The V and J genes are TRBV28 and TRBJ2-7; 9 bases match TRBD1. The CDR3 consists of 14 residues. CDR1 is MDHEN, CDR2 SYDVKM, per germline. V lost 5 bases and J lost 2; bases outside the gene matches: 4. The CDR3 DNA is TGTGCCAGCAGTCCCCGGACAGGGGCCTACGAGCAGTACTTC. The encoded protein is CASSPRTGAYEQYF.

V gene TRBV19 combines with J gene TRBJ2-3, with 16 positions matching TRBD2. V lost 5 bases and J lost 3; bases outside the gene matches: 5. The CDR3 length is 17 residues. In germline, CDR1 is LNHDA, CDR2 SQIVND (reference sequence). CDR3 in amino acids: CASSSPGLAGGTDTQYF. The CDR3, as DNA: TGTGCCAGTAGTTCTCCGGGACTAGCGGGAGGGACAGATACGCAGTATTTT.

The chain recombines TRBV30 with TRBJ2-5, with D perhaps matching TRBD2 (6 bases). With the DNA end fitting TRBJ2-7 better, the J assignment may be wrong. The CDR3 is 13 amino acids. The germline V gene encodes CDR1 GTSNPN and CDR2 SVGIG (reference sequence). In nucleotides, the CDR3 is TGTGCCTGGAGTCGCTTTGGAGGGTACGAGCAGTACTTC. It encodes CAWSRFGGYEQYF.

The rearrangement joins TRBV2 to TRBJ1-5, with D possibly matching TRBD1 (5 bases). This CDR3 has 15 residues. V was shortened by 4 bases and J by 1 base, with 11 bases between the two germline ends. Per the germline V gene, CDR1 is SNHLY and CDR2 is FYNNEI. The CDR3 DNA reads TGTGCCAGCAGTGTAGGGGACGGCAGCAATCAGCCCCAGCATTTT. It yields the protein CASSVGDGSNQPQHF.

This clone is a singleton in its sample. CDR3 DNA: TGCGCCAGCAGTGGCATGGGGGAGCAGTACTTC. This encodes CASSGMGEQYF. V gene TRBV5-1 combines with J gene TRBJ2-7; D unresolved. Germline V lookup: CDR1 SGHRS, CDR2 YFSETQ. The CDR3 extends over 11 amino acids. The germline V and J ends were trimmed by 5 bases and 7 bases, with 10 bases remaining between them. Drawing the rest from reference TRBV5-1 and TRBJ2-7, the complete variable domain is KAGVTQTPRYLIKTRGQQVTLSCSPISGHRSVSWYQQTPGQGLQFLFEYFSETQRNKGNFPGRFSGRQFSNSRSEMNVSTLELGDSALYLCASSGMGEQYFGPGTRLTVT.

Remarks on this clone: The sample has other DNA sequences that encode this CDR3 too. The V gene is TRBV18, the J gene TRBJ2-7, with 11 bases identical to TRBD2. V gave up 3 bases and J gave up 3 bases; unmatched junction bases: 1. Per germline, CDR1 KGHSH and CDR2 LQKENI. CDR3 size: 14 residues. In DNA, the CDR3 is TGTGCCAGCTCACCCGGGACTAGCGGCTACGAGCAGTACTTC. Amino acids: CASSPGTSGYEQYF.

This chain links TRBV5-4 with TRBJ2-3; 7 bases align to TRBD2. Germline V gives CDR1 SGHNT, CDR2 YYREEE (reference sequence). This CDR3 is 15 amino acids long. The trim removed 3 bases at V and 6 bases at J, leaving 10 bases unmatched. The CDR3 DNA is TGTGCCAGCAGCTCGTCTGGCGGGAGATTGGATACGCAGTATTTT. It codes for CASSSSGGRLDTQYF.

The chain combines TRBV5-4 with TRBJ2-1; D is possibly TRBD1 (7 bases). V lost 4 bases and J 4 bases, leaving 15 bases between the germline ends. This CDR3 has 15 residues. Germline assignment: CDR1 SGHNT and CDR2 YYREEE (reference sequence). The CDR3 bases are TGTGCCAGCAGCCCAGACCAGGGGGGATACAATGAGCAGTTCTTC. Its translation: CASSPDQGGYNEQFF.

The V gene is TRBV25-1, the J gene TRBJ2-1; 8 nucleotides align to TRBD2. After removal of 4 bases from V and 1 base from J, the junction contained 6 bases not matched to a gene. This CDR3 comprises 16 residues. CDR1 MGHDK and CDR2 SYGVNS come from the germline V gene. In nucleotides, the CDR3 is TGTGCCAGCAGTGCGACAAGCGGGAGTTCCTACAATGAGCAGTTCTTC. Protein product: CASSATSGSSYNEQFF. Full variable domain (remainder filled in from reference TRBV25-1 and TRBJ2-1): EADIYQTPRYLVIGTGKKITLECSQTMGHDKMYWYQQDPGMELHLIHYSYGVNSTEKGDLSSESTVSRIRTEHFPLTLESARPSHTSQYLCASSATSGSSYNEQFFGPGTRLTVL.

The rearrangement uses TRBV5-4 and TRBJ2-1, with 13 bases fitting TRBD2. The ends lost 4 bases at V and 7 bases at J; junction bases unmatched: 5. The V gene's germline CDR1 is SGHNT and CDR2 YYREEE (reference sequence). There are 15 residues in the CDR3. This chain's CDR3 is CASSARTSGSNEQFF. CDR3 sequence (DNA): TGTGCCAGCAGCGCCCGGACTAGCGGGAGTAATGAGCAGTTCTTC.

This chain's CDR3 is CASRWNVLVMELFF. Written as DNA, the CDR3 is TGTGCCAGCAGATGGAATGTGTTGGTTATGGAGCTGTTTTTT. This rearrangement joins TRBV28 to TRBJ2-2; D gene uncertain. The V and J ends lost 6 bases and 10 bases respectively, with 18 bases between them. The CDR3 is made up of 14 amino acids. The V gene's germline CDR1 is MDHEN and CDR2 SYDVKM.

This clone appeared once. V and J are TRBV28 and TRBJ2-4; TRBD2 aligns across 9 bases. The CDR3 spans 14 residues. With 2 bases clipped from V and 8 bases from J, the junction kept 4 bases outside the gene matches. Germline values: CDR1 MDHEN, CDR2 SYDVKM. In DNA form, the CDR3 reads TGTGCCAGCAGTTTAGGGACTAGCAGAGACATTCAGTACTTC. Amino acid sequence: CASSLGTSRDIQYF.

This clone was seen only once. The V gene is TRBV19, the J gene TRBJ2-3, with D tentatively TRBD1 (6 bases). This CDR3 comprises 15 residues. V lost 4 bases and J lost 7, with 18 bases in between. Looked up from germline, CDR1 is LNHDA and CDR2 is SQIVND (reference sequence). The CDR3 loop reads CASSKDSMGANTQYF. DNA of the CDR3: TGTGCCAGTAGTAAGGACAGTATGGGGGCTAATACGCAGTATTTT.

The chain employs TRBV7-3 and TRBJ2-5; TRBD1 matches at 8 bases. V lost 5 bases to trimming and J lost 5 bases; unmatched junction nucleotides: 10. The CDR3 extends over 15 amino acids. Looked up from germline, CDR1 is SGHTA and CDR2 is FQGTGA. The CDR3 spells CASSAGTGGSETQYF. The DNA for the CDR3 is TGTGCCAGCAGCGCCGGGACAGGCGGATCGGAGACCCAGTACTTC.

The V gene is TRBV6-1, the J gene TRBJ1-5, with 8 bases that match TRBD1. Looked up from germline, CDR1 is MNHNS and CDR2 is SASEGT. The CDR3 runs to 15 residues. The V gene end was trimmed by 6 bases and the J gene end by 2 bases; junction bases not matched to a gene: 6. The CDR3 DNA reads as TGTGCCAGCAGCCGCCTGACAGGGGGCAATCAGCCCCAGCATTTT. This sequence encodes CASSRLTGGNQPQHF.